The 27 T cell receptor beta chains in this list originate from one sample, sequenced in a study of blood T cells in healthy people across ages (dated by TCRdb to the mid-2010s). Libraries were made using 5' RACE. A second about 7 to 12 cycle PCR used a sample-barcoded 5' primer and a J-beta primer mix. Using fastp at Q25 and MiXCR, TCRdb reprocessed the public reads and kept productive beta chains. Rows are unified per CDR3 protein, each entry keeping the most common DNA and genes. The sample profile shows some 1.8 million distinct CDR3 sequences; roughly two fifths of them were found once. 20% to 25% of the sample is taken by the ten largest. The sample taken for sequencing was blood. The receptor set was obtained from a human donor in good health.

The table lists this clonotype with many counts. V and J are TRBV7-2 and TRBJ2-7; TRBD1 agrees at 9 bases. The CDR3 contains 12 residues. V trimming: 3 bases; J trimming: 6 bases; junction bases outside the gene matches: 0. Per germline, CDR1 SGHTA and CDR2 FQGNSA. CDR3 in amino acids: CASSLDRGEQYF. Written as DNA, the CDR3 is TGTGCCAGCAGCTTGGACAGGGGCGAGCAGTACTTC.

This clonotype appeared a few times. V usage is TRBV2 and J usage is TRBJ1-2, with D possibly matching TRBD1 (5 bases). Germline V gene lookup returns CDR1 SNHLY and CDR2 FYNNEI. The CDR3 extends over 15 amino acids. V was clipped by 1 base and J by 4 bases, with 13 bases between them. CDR3 in DNA: TGTGCCAGCAGTGAAGGGGGCAGGGTGGCCTATGGCTACACCTTC. It codes for CASSEGGRVAYGYTF.

The chain is built from TRBV12-3 or TRBV12-4 and TRBJ1-1, with D perhaps TRBD1 (6 bases). The CDR3 contains 15 residues. Trimming took off 6 bases at V and 4 bases at J, with 18 bases between the two ends. The CDR3 sequence: CASRNQQGRSTEAFF. The CDR3, as DNA: TGTGCCAGCAGAAATCAACAGGGAAGGAGCACTGAAGCTTTCTTT.

This chain uses TRBV5-1 with TRBJ2-1; D may be TRBD1 or TRBD2 (5 bases each). This CDR3 has 14 residues. Germline CDR1 and CDR2: SGHRS and YFSETQ. With 4 bases removed from V and 7 bases from J, the gap between germline ends came to 15 bases. The CDR3 spells CASSGDLLRNEQFF. In DNA, the CDR3 is TGCGCCAGCAGCGGGGACCTCCTTAGGAATGAGCAGTTCTTC.

Details on this clonotype: At one end, the junction sequence differs from germline, possibly due to a read error. This CDR3 reads CAGSLPGQHLAKNIQYF. As DNA, the CDR3 is TGCGCCGGCAGCCTTCCGGGACAGCATCTAGCCAAAAACATTCAGTACTTC. This chain joins TRBV4-1 and TRBJ2-4, with 7 positions matching TRBD1. The germline gives CDR1 MGHRA, CDR2 YSYEKL. The CDR3 has 17 amino acids.

This clonotype came up many times. The gene calls are TRBV7-2 and TRBJ2-7; the D call may be TRBD1 or TRBD2 (5 bases each). Trimming removed 2 bases at V and 3 bases at J, with 14 bases between. Germline CDR1 SGHTA, CDR2 FQGNSA. The CDR3 totals 15 residues. Here the CDR3 reads CASSLRGEKVYEQYF. CDR3 nucleotides: TGTGCCAGCAGCTTACGGGGCGAGAAGGTCTACGAGCAGTACTTC.

The chain joins TRBV7-2 to TRBJ1-4, with a possible D match to TRBD1 (5 bases). CDR1 and CDR2 (germline): SGHTA, FQGNSA. The CDR3 contains 14 residues. V was shortened by 3 bases and J by 8 bases, with 13 bases between the two germline ends. The CDR3 reads CASSFSGVREKLFF. The DNA for the CDR3 is TGTGCCAGCAGCTTCTCGGGGGTTCGGGAAAAACTGTTTTTT.

This clonotype was observed a handful of times. V and J are TRBV2 and TRBJ1-2; D is ambiguous. Trimming left V 3 bases short and J 11 bases short, with 19 bases between. CDR3 length: 14 residues. Germline V gene data show CDR1 as SNHLY and CDR2 as FYNNEI. The CDR3 loop is CASSEAVNWGGYTF. For the CDR3, the DNA is TGTGCCAGCAGTGAGGCGGTGAACTGGGGTGGTTACACCTTC.

This clonotype occurred a few times. Its ends do not fully match the called genes, so a read error is possible. V and J are TRBV5-1 and TRBJ1-2; TRBD1 is a possible D gene (6 bases). This CDR3 comprises 14 residues. Germline lookup yields CDR1 SGHRS and CDR2 YFSETQ. CDR3 bases: TGCGCCAGCAGCCTGACTACAGGGAACTATGGCCACACCTTC. This gives the protein CASSLTTGNYGHTF.

The chain joins TRBV28 to TRBJ2-7, with a possible D match to TRBD1 (5 bases). Germline CDR1 and CDR2: MDHEN and SYDVKM. V lost 2 bases to trimming and J lost 0 bases, with 8 bases between them. This CDR3 has 14 residues. The CDR3 sequence is CASSLGAYSYEQYF. In nucleotides, the CDR3 is TGTGCCAGCAGTTTAGGGGCATACTCCTACGAGCAGTACTTC.

The chain is built from TRBV27 and TRBJ2-7, with D tentatively TRBD1 or TRBD2 (5 bases each). The ends were cut back, 0 bases at V and 2 bases at J, with 14 bases in the middle. The CDR3 totals 16 residues. In germline, CDR1 is MNHEY, CDR2 SMNVEV (reference sequence). DNA of the CDR3: TGTGCCAGCAGTTTATCTCCACAACCGGGACCCTACGAGCAGTACTTC. Residues: CASSLSPQPGPYEQYF.

This clonotype was seen only a few times. A much larger clone differs from this one at a single base, so this may be a read error. The rearrangement joins TRBV5-1 to TRBJ2-1; possible D gene TRBD1, 6 bases. From germline, CDR1 is SGHRS and CDR2 YFSETQ. The CDR3 has 13 amino acids. V lost 1 base, J lost 10 bases, and 12 bases lay in between. The DNA for the CDR3 is TGCGCCAGCAGCTTGCGGACAGCCTACGAGCAGTTCTTC. Its protein product is CASSLRTAYEQFF.

This clonotype was counted only a few times. The chain joins TRBV29-1 to TRBJ1-1; TRBD1 matches 8 bases. The ends lost 4 bases at V and 11 bases at J; junction bases unmatched: 9. The V gene's germline CDR1 is SQVTM and CDR2 ANQGSEA. The CDR3 sequence is 12 residues long. The CDR3 is CSVGAGGDVAFF. DNA for the CDR3: TGCAGCGTTGGGGCAGGGGGCGACGTGGCTTTCTTT.

The J gene is TRBJ2-1, the V gene TRBV5-5; 8 positions match TRBD2. The CDR3 runs to 13 residues. Germline CDR1 SGHKS, CDR2 YYEKEE (reference sequence). J gave up 9 bases and V 4 bases, and 6 bases lay outside the gene matches. As DNA, the CDR3 is TGTGCCAGCAGCCGCGGACTAGCAAGTGAGCAGTTCTTC. Protein product: CASSRGLASEQFF. Filled out from reference TRBV5-5 and TRBJ2-1, the complete variable domain reads DAGVTQSPTHLIKTRGQQVTLRCSPISGHKSVSWYQQVLGQGPQFIFQYYEKEERGRGNFPDRFSARQFPNYSSELNVNALLLGDSALYLCASSRGLASEQFFGPGTRLTVL.

The chain couples TRBV2 to TRBJ1-1, with 7 bases identical to TRBD1. CDR1 SNHLY and CDR2 FYNNEI come from the germline V gene. V lost 7 bases, J lost 10 bases, and 12 bases stayed unmatched. CDR3 length: 13 residues. CDR3 coding DNA: TGTGCCAGCACCCAAGACAGGGATAACGGAGCTTTCTTT. Translation gives CASTQDRDNGAFF.

This chain links TRBV24-1 with TRBJ1-2, with TRBD1 matching over 9 bases. The CDR3 runs 16 residues. V lost 5 bases and J lost 6; bases outside the gene matches: 12. Germline-derived CDR1 and CDR2 are KGHDR and SFDVKD. For the CDR3, the DNA is TGTGCCACCAGTGGACCGGGACAGGGTTTTGTCGATGGCTACACCTTC. It specifies CATSGPGQGFVDGYTF.

This clonotype has just a few counts. The V and J genes are TRBV18 and TRBJ2-2; possible D gene TRBD2, 7 bases. Looked up from germline, CDR1 is KGHSH and CDR2 is LQKENI. The CDR3 is 16 amino acids. V dropped 1 base and J dropped 1 base, with 10 bases sitting between them. The CDR3 DNA follows: TGTGCCAGCTCACCACGCGGGGGCCAGAACACCGGGGAGCTGTTTTTT. This encodes CASSPRGGQNTGELFF. The entire variable domain, with the rest obtained from reference TRBV18 and TRBJ2-2, is as follows: NAGVMQNPRHLVRRRGQEARLRCSPMKGHSHVYWYRQLPEEGLKFMVYLQKENIIDESGMPKERFSAEFPKEGPSILRIQQVVRGDSAAYFCASSPRGGQNTGELFFGEGSRLTVL.

The chain's CDR3 is CASSELDFSGADEAFF. CDR3 in DNA: TGTGCCAGCAGTGAATTGGACTTCTCTGGCGCCGATGAAGCTTTCTTT. V is TRBV2 and J is TRBJ1-1, with no clear D. V lost 2 bases and J lost 7, with 20 bases in between. Germline CDR1 is SNHLY and CDR2 is FYNNEI. The CDR3 length is 16 residues.

The genes are TRBV28 and TRBJ1-1; D is unresolved. The germline CDR1 and CDR2 sequences are MDHEN and SYDVKM. The CDR3 covers 12 residues. Trimming removed 10 bases from V and 4 bases from J, with 13 bases in between. The CDR3 is CATNYGGTEAFF. In DNA form, the CDR3 reads TGTGCCACCAACTATGGTGGCACTGAAGCTTTCTTT.

V gene TRBV24-1 combines with J gene TRBJ2-3; 7 bases agree with TRBD1. The V gene end was trimmed by 4 bases and the J gene end by 3 bases; junction bases not matched to a gene: 18. CDR1 is KGHDR and CDR2 is SFDVKD in the germline V gene. The CDR3 is 19 amino acids. The CDR3 DNA reads TGTGCCACCAGTGACTCTCAGACTACAGGGGATTGGAGGACAGATACGCAGTATTTT. This codes for CATSDSQTTGDWRTDTQYF.

This chain links TRBV7-9 with TRBJ2-3; 8 positions agree with TRBD2. The CDR3 has 18 amino acids. V gave up 3 bases and J gave up 2 bases; unmatched junction bases: 13. Germline V gene lookup returns CDR1 SEHNR and CDR2 FQNEAQ (reference sequence). CDR3 residues: CASSLGAGDASPTDTQYF. The DNA for the CDR3 is TGTGCCAGCAGCTTGGGAGCGGGGGACGCTTCCCCCACAGATACGCAGTATTTT.

The chain employs TRBV15 and TRBJ2-1, with D unclear. The CDR3 covers 14 residues. In germline, CDR1 is LNHNV, CDR2 YYDKDF (reference sequence). V was clipped by 3 bases and J by 7 bases, with 13 bases between them. DNA of the CDR3: TGTGCCACCAGCAGCCAGGAGATTGGGAATGAGCAGTTCTTC. It yields the protein CATSSQEIGNEQFF.

This sequence joins TRBV9 and TRBJ2-1; D may be TRBD1 (5 bases). Germline V CDR1 and CDR2: SGDLS, YYNGEE. V dropped 0 bases and J dropped 7 bases, with 17 bases sitting between them. This CDR3 spans 16 amino acids. The CDR3 DNA follows: TGTGCCAGCAGCGTAGTAGGTATGGCAGGGTTGAATGAGCAGTTCTTC. Translated: CASSVVGMAGLNEQFF.

This clonotype has just a few counts. This sequence joins TRBV7-8 and TRBJ2-1, with TRBD1 matching over 7 bases. The CDR3 has 14 residues. J lost 7 bases, V lost 5 bases, and 8 bases had no gene match. Germline V gene data show CDR1 as SGHVS and CDR2 as FQNEAQ. In DNA form, the CDR3 reads TGTGCCAGCAGCAAACGACAGGGAAGGAATGAGCAGTTCTTC. It yields the protein CASSKRQGRNEQFF.

The V and J genes are TRBV7-2 and TRBJ1-2; D unresolved. CDR3 length: 15 amino acids. The V gene lost 1 base and the J gene lost 3 bases, with 12 bases spanning the gap. In germline, CDR1 is SGHTA, CDR2 FQGNSA. The CDR3 sequence is CASSLGHRGYYGYTF. As DNA, the CDR3 is TGTGCCAGCAGCTTAGGACACCGGGGATACTATGGCTACACCTTC.

Notes on this clonotype: Germline is not matched at one junction end, which may reflect a read error. The chain is built from TRBV6-5 and TRBJ1-2; D remains ambiguous. The CDR3 is 12 amino acids. The germline gives CDR1 MNHEY, CDR2 SVGAGI. CDR3 protein: CASVGRDYGHTF. DNA for the CDR3: TGTGCCAGCGTAGGGAGAGACTATGGCCACACCTTC.

DNA for the CDR3: TGTGCCAGCAGTTCGATCGGACAGGGGGCCATTTCGCACCAGCATTTT. It encodes CASSSIGQGAISHQHF. The V gene is TRBV28, the J gene TRBJ1-5; 11 bases line up with TRBD1. CDR1 is MDHEN and CDR2 is SYDVKM in the germline V gene. The CDR3 is made up of 16 amino acids. With 4 bases clipped from V and 12 bases from J, the junction kept 14 bases outside the gene matches.